The 15 T cell receptor beta chains below were found in one sample sequenced in a study of T-cell memory formation after mild COVID-19. Via MiXCR, TCRdb re-called the 5' RACE reads, giving one row per CDR3 protein. Of tens of thousands of distinct CDR3 sequences detected, approximately 13% appear once; the ten largest clones hold about 26%. The sequenced sample consisted of PBMCs or a T cell subset sorted from them (not recorded which). The receptors here all came from an adult woman who had mild COVID-19 (a few samples of this study predate the infection). Cell type and time point are not known.

CDR3 DNA sequence: TGCGCCAGCAAATGGGGGCCCGAAAGCATGAACACTGAAGCTTTCTTT. Amino acids: CASKWGPESMNTEAFF. The chain couples TRBV4-1 to TRBJ1-1; the D gene is possibly TRBD1 (6 bases). The CDR3 length is 16 residues. Trimming left V 7 bases short and J 0 bases short, with 18 bases between. Germline V CDR1 and CDR2: MGHRA, YSYEKL.

This clonotype has only a few counts. This chain connects TRBV11-3 to TRBJ2-2; D might be TRBD1 or TRBD2, each matching 5 bases. CDR1 is SGHNT, CDR2 YENEEA, per germline. Trimming took off 1 base at V and 4 bases at J, with 10 bases between the two ends. There are 15 residues in the CDR3. The CDR3 loop reads CASSLAGGGTGELFF. For the CDR3, the DNA is TGTGCCAGCAGCTTAGCGGGTGGGGGCACCGGGGAGCTGTTTTTT. Drawing the rest from reference TRBV11-3 and TRBJ2-2, the complete variable domain is EAGVVQSPRYKIIEKKQPVAFWCNPISGHNTLYWYLQNLGQGPELLIRYENEEAVDDSQLPKDRFSAERLKGVDSTLKIQPAELGDSAVYLCASSLAGGGTGELFFGEGSRLTVL.

In its sample, this clonotype was seen a few times. J is TRBJ1-1 and V is TRBV5-1; D ambiguous. V lost 0 bases to trimming and J lost 6 bases, with 6 bases between them. CDR1 SGHRS and CDR2 YFSETQ come from the germline V gene. The CDR3 consists of 12 residues. DNA for the CDR3: TGCGCCAGCAGCTTGGGGGCGTCTGAAGCTTTCTTT. It encodes CASSLGASEAFF.

Worth noting for this clonotype: This could be a read error, since a much larger clone is one nucleotide away. V is TRBV5-5 and J is TRBJ2-7; 12 bases agree with TRBD1. Trimming took 7 bases from V and 6 from J; bases not matched to a gene: 8. Germline V gene lookup returns CDR1 SGHKS and CDR2 YYEKEE (reference sequence). The CDR3 contains 14 residues. The CDR3 DNA is TGTGCCAGCCGCCTGGGACAGGGGGCAAGCGAGCAGTACTTC. This sequence encodes CASRLGQGASEQYF. Using reference TRBV5-5 and TRBJ2-7 for the parts outside the CDR3, the full variable domain is DAGVTQSPTHLIKTRGQQVTLRCSPISGHKSVSWYQQVLGQGPQFIFQYYEKEERGRGNFPDRFSARQFPNYSSELNVNALLLGDSALYLCASRLGQGASEQYFGPGTRLTVT.

This chain joins TRBV14 and TRBJ2-1, with 11 bases fitting TRBD2. The V segment lost 1 base and the J segment 8 bases; nucleotides outside the gene matches: 7. Germline loops: CDR1 SGHDN, CDR2 FVKESK. The CDR3 loop spans 16 amino acids. The CDR3 here is CASSQVTSGTIHEQFF. The CDR3 DNA sequence: TGTGCCAGCAGCCAAGTGACTAGCGGGACTATCCATGAGCAGTTCTTC.

V is TRBV29-1 and J is TRBJ2-7; D unresolved. Germline loops: CDR1 SQVTM, CDR2 ANQGSEA. V gave up 5 bases and J gave up 3 bases, with 8 bases separating them. The CDR3 contains 11 residues. The CDR3 region has the DNA TGCAGCGTTAAGGTCAACTACGAGCAGTACTTC. Translated, it gives CSVKVNYEQYF.

This chain links TRBV11-2 with TRBJ2-4; D not certain. The CDR3 extends over 12 amino acids. Deletions cut 5 bases from V and 2 bases from J, with 4 bases between. From germline, CDR1 is SGHAT and CDR2 FQNNGV. The CDR3 DNA reads as TGTGCCAGCAGCCCCCCCAAAAACATTCAGTACTTC. Residues: CASSPPKNIQYF.

This clonotype appeared a few times. The chain employs TRBV24-1 and TRBJ2-5; D is undetermined. CDR3 length: 14 residues. V was shortened by 1 base and J by 7 bases, with 12 bases between the two germline ends. Per germline, CDR1 KGHDR and CDR2 SFDVKD. The chain's CDR3 is CATSDLETYGTQYF. The CDR3 DNA reads TGTGCCACCAGTGATTTAGAGACCTACGGGACCCAGTACTTC.

The sample holds a few counts of this clonotype. The chain combines TRBV12-3 or TRBV12-4 with TRBJ2-2; D is undetermined. The germline V and J ends were trimmed by 10 bases and 2 bases, with 8 bases remaining between them. The CDR3 loop spans 12 amino acids. This chain's CDR3 is CATHINTGELFF. CDR3 sequence (DNA): TGTGCCACCCACATAAACACCGGGGAGCTGTTTTTT.

This clonotype was counted a few times. J is TRBJ1-1 and V is TRBV5-1; D call uncertain. Trimming left V 3 bases short and J 0 bases short, with 6 bases between. Germline V lookup: CDR1 SGHRS, CDR2 YFSETQ. The CDR3 covers 13 residues. The CDR3 DNA sequence: TGCGCCAGCAGCTCCGGGGTGAACACTGAAGCTTTCTTT. It codes for CASSSGVNTEAFF.

This clonotype was observed a handful of times. The rearrangement uses TRBV12-3 or TRBV12-4 and TRBJ2-7; the match to TRBD1 covers 7 bases. This CDR3 has 16 residues. Trimming cost V 6 bases and J 0 bases; bases outside gene matches: 11. CDR3 sequence reads: CASRGLQGPSSYEQYF. The CDR3 nucleotides read TGTGCCAGCAGGGGGTTACAGGGGCCGAGCTCCTACGAGCAGTACTTC.

This clonotype was picked up a small number of times. The CDR3 loop reads CASSRGGLNTEAFF. The CDR3 DNA reads TGTGCCAGTAGCAGGGGGGGGCTGAACACTGAAGCTTTCTTT. The chain couples TRBV19 to TRBJ1-1; TRBD1 agrees at 7 bases. The CDR3 length is 14 residues. J gave up 0 bases and V 6 bases, and 4 bases lay outside the gene matches. Germline V gives CDR1 LNHDA, CDR2 SQIVND (reference sequence). The variable domain in full, completed from reference TRBV19 and TRBJ1-1, reads DGGITQSPKYLFRKEGQNVTLSCEQNLNHDAMYWYRQDPGQGLRLIYYSQIVNDFQKGDIAEGYSVSREKKESFPLTVTSAQKNPTAFYLCASSRGGLNTEAFFGQGTRLTVV.

This chain links TRBV19 with TRBJ2-5; D call uncertain. CDR1 is LNHDA, CDR2 SQIVND, per germline (reference sequence). This CDR3 has 14 amino acids. V was shortened by 1 base and J by 4 bases, with 10 bases between the two germline ends. This CDR3 reads CASSIGLSGETQYF. In DNA, the CDR3 is TGTGCCAGTAGTATAGGACTCTCGGGAGAGACCCAGTACTTC.

This chain connects TRBV5-1 to TRBJ2-1; 10 nucleotides agree with TRBD2. Germline CDR1 reads SGHRS; CDR2 reads YFSETQ. J was trimmed by 8 bases and V by 0 bases; bases with no gene match: 8. This CDR3 contains 16 residues. In nucleotides, the CDR3 is TGCGCCAGCAGCTTGGTAGGGCCTAGCGGGAGAGATGAGCAGTTCTTC. Translated, it gives CASSLVGPSGRDEQFF.

This clonotype has a count of ten or more. The chain has TRBV11-2 and TRBJ2-7, with D possibly TRBD1 on 5 matching bases. CDR3 length: 13 residues. V lost 1 base and J lost 2, with 6 bases in between. Looked up from germline, CDR1 is SGHAT and CDR2 is FQNNGV. CDR3: CASSLGQTYEQYF. CDR3 DNA sequence: TGTGCCAGCAGCTTAGGACAGACCTACGAGCAGTACTTC.